This T cell receptor beta chain originates from a study of T cell repertoires in cytomegalovirus infection. TCRdb analysed the reads with MiXCR anew, one entry per CDR3 protein. The sample has fewer than 1,000,000 distinct CDR3 sequences; around 29% are singletons. CDR1 and CDR2 from the germline V gene are MGHRA and YSYEKL. The junction had 9 bases not matched to a gene; V was cut back by 0 bases and J by 11 bases. This CDR3 is built from 15 residues. This clonotype was detected only a few times. Its antigen is as yet unknown. The clonotype originates from a human donor in good health (CMV status not recorded). Some clones in this sample may be carry-over from other donors' samples. The chain links TRBV4-1 to TRBJ1-1; 10 bases align to TRBD1. Here the sequenced sample was cultured CD8+ T cells from PBMCs, taken from culture after CMV antigen stimulation. CDR3 sequence reads: CASSQEDRGMLEAFF. Written as DNA, the CDR3 is TGCGCCAGCAGCCAAGAGGACAGGGGGATGCTGGAGGCTTTCTTT.